Listed below are T cell receptor beta chains from one sample, sequenced in a study of T cells in tuberculosis. This table comes from immunoSEQ multiplex PCR, and its TCRdb copy is limited to in-frame clones, with some not included. Among about 34,000 clones listed, roughly 93% were seen once. Sequenced here: PBMCs, sampled at tuberculosis diagnosis. These receptors came from an adult with tuberculosis. Both conserved end residues are part of each CDR3. The D gene is left open where the match is weak. For some rows the clone size is stated as once, few or many, or as a class when expanded; others skip it.

NA TRBJ2-7 TRBV27 NA TGTGCCAGCACCTCACTAGTTTCCTACGAGCAGTACTTC CASTSLVSYEQYF
NA TRBJ1-5 TRBV7-6 once TGTGCCAGCAGCTCAGGGGGCAATCAGCCCCAGCATTTT CASSSGGNQPQHF
NA TRBJ1-5 TRBV6-1 NA TGTGCCAGCAGTGAAGCCAGGGTTAGGAATCAGCCCCAGCATTTT CASSEARVRNQPQHF
TRBD1 TRBJ1-2 TRBV4-1 NA TGCGCCAGCAGCCAAGATAGGGGACAGAGCTATGGCTACACCTTC CASSQDRGQSYGYTF
NA TRBJ2-5 TRBV30 NA TGTGCCCTAACCCCTCGGCGGGCTCCAGAGACCCAGTACTTC CALTPRRAPETQYF
TRBD2 TRBJ2-5 TRBV6-4 NA TGTGCCAGCACTCGGACTAGCGGGGGGTCCGGGGAGACCCAGTACTTC CASTRTSGGSGETQYF
NA TRBJ1-6 TRBV19 once TGTGCCAGTAGTTACAGCTATTCACCCCTCCACTTT CASSYSYSPLHF
TRBD1 TRBJ2-1 TRBV10-1 NA TGCGCCAGCAGTGAGTTCGCGGGACAGGGGATCGGTGAGCAGTTCTTC CASSEFAGQGIGEQFF
NA TRBJ2-7 TRBV5-6 NA TGTGCCAGCAGCTCTACCTACGAGCAGTACTTC CASSSTYEQYF
TRBD1 TRBJ1-2 TRBV28 NA TGTGCCAGCAGAGGGTCCGGGACAGGGGTTTATGGCTACACCTTC CASRGSGTGVYGYTF
NA TRBJ1-3 TRBV5-6 NA TGTGCCAGCAGCCTGATGGGACTGCCCTCTGGAAACACCATATATTTT CASSLMGLPSGNTIYF
NA TRBJ2-2 TRBV11-2 NA TGTGCCACCCCAAGCGCACTCCCGGACACCGGGGAGCTGTTTTTT CATPSALPDTGELFF
NA TRBJ1-5 TRBV19 NA TGTGCCAGTAGTAAAAAGACATCAGGAAGCAATCAGCCCCAGCATTTT CASSKKTSGSNQPQHF
TRBD2 TRBJ2-7 TRBV28 once TGTGCCAGCAGCCTACCCCTAGCGGCCCCGTCCTACGAGCAGTACTTC CASSLPLAAPSYEQYF
NA TRBJ2-3 TRBV5-1 NA TGCGCCAGCAGCGCAACGGGGGATAGCACAGATACGCAGTATTTT CASSATGDSTDTQYF
NA TRBJ2-2 TRBV9 NA TGTGCCAGCACCGTAGGGGAGACCGGGGAGCTGTTTTTT CASTVGETGELFF
NA TRBJ2-6 TRBV4-1 NA TGCGCCAGCAGCCATCCCAGGGAAGGAACTGGGGCCAACGTCCTGACTTTC CASSHPREGTGANVLTF
TRBD1 TRBJ1-1 TRBV11-2 NA TGTGCCAGCAGCCGGGGACAGGCCGAGCCTTTCTTT CASSRGQAEPFF
NA TRBJ1-4 TRBV5-6 few TGTGCCAGCAGCTTGGCGGCAGGGTGGGGGCCAACTAATGAAAAACTGTTTTTT CASSLAAGWGPTNEKLFF
NA TRBJ2-7 TRBV6-5 once TGTGCCAGCAGTCGGACTGGGTACGAGCAGTACTTC CASSRTGYEQYF
NA TRBJ1-2 TRBV4-1 once TGCGCCAGCAGCCAAGAACCCCAGGCCGTAGATGGCTACACCTTC CASSQEPQAVDGYTF
TRBD1 TRBJ1-2 TRBV7-2 NA TGTGCCAGCAGTACCCCCTGGGACAGCTATGGCTACACCTTC CASSTPWDSYGYTF
NA TRBJ1-2 TRBV7-9 NA TGTGCCAGCAGCTTAGAGGCCAGGATAGGTGGCTACACCTTC CASSLEARIGGYTF
TRBD2 TRBJ2-3 TRBV5-1 NA TGCGCCAGCAGCTTGGCTAGCGGGGGGGGCACAGATACGCAGTATTTT CASSLASGGGTDTQYF
TRBD1 TRBJ1-5 TRBV10-3 NA TGTGCCATCAGTGAGTGGACAGGGGATCAGCCCCAGCATTTT CAISEWTGDQPQHF
TRBD2 TRBJ2-3 TRBV9 NA TGTGCCAGCAGCGTAGTAGCGGGGAGTTTGACAGATACGCAGTATTTT CASSVVAGSLTDTQYF
NA TRBJ1-1 TRBV19 NA TGTGCCAGTAGTATTATAGGGTCCAGAGGGTCTAACACTGAAGCTTTCTTT CASSIIGSRGSNTEAFF
NA TRBJ2-7 TRBV19 NA TGTGCCAGTAGTATAGGGCCCACGGCAGGGGCCTACGAGCAGTACTTC CASSIGPTAGAYEQYF
TRBD2 TRBJ2-2 TRBV19 NA TGTGCCAGACAATTCCCTCGCGGGGCTAGCGGGGGGCCTGATAGTATCTCCGGGGAGCTGTTTTTT CARQFPRGASGGPDSISGELFF
TRBD1 TRBJ1-2 TRBV6-1 NA TGTGCCAGCTGCCGGGACAGGGGATCCGGCTACACCTTC CASCRDRGSGYTF
NA TRBJ1-5 TRBV19 NA TGTGCCAGTAGTATTGGAGGGGCAGCTTTGCAGCCCCAGCATTTT CASSIGGAALQPQHF
TRBD2 TRBJ2-7 TRBV18 NA TGTGCCAGCTCAACCAGGGGACTAGGGTACGAGCAGTACTTC CASSTRGLGYEQYF
TRBD1 TRBJ1-4 TRBV28 NA TGTGCCAGCAGTTTTAGACAGGGAGGAGCTGAAAAACTGTTTTTT CASSFRQGGAEKLFF
TRBD2 TRBJ2-3 TRBV9 NA TGTGCCAGCAGCGTGGGAGCGGGGGCAGATACGCAGTATTTT CASSVGAGADTQYF
TRBD1 TRBJ1-4 TRBV18 NA TGTGCCAGCTCAGGCGGACAGGGGCGGAATGAAAAACTGTTTTTT CASSGGQGRNEKLFF
TRBD1 TRBJ1-5 TRBV19 NA TGTGCCAGTAGTATCCCAGGGGGCGTATTTGGGGTTAATCAGCCCCAGCATTTT CASSIPGGVFGVNQPQHF
TRBD1 TRBJ1-2 TRBV7-9 NA TGTGCCAGCAGCCAAGGACAGGTTCCTCGCTACACCTTC CASSQGQVPRYTF
NA TRBJ2-2 TRBV10-2 NA TGCGCCAGCAGTTTCTCCGGGGACACCGGGGAGCTGTTTTTT CASSFSGDTGELFF
TRBD2 TRBJ2-3 TRBV4-2 NA TGTGCCAGCAGCCATGACTTAGCGGGAGGGTTGGCAGATACGCAGTATTTT CASSHDLAGGLADTQYF
NA TRBJ1-4 TRBV5-1 NA TGCGCCAGCAGCTTGATCCCCAGCGCTGAAAAACTGTTTTTT CASSLIPSAEKLFF
TRBD1 TRBJ1-5 TRBV10-3 NA TGTGCCATCAAAGGGACAGAGAATCAGCCCCAGCATTTT CAIKGTENQPQHF
TRBD1 TRBJ1-5 TRBV5-8 NA TGTGCCAGCAGCCCGGGACAGCTCCGGGATCAGCCCCAGCATTTT CASSPGQLRDQPQHF
NA TRBJ2-1 TRBV29-1 NA TGCAGCGTTGAAGGGGATCGGGCCGGGGATATGAGCTCCTACAATGAGCAGTTCTTC CSVEGDRAGDMSSYNEQFF
TRBD1 TRBJ2-7 TRBV5-1 NA TGCGCCAGCAGCTTGGATACTCCGGGACAGGGGGCCGAGCAGTACTTC CASSLDTPGQGAEQYF
NA TRBJ1-5 TRBV2 NA TGTGCCAGCAGAGGTCGGGACTCCACTTATCAGCCCCAGCATTTT CASRGRDSTYQPQHF